Each of the 23 T cell receptor beta chains below was sequenced from the same sample in a study of blood T cell repertoires in COVID-19. TCRdb's copy holds only in-frame clones and misses some; the assay was immunoSEQ multiplex PCR. The sample lists under 300,000 clones, about four fifths occurring once. The sequenced material came from peripheral blood. These receptors were obtained from a woman under 30 with acute or convalescent COVID-19.

J is TRBJ2-1 and V is TRBV13; 8 bases line up with TRBD2. J gave up 2 bases and V 5 bases, and 5 bases lay outside the gene matches. The CDR3 is 15 amino acids. The germline V gene has CDR1 PRHDT and CDR2 FYEKMQ (reference sequence). The chain's CDR3 is CASSPGGWAYNEQFF. The CDR3 coding sequence is TGTGCCAGCAGCCCGGGGGGGTGGGCCTACAATGAGCAGTTCTTC.

This chain uses TRBV19 with TRBJ2-7; TRBD2 matches 11 bases. The CDR3 runs 15 residues. After removal of 5 bases from V and 3 bases from J, the junction contained 6 bases not matched to a gene. CDR1 LNHDA and CDR2 SQIVND come from the germline V gene (reference sequence). The CDR3 sequence: CASSPRLAGIYEQYF. DNA for the CDR3: TGTGCCAGTAGTCCTCGACTAGCGGGGATCTACGAGCAGTACTTC.

This sequence joins TRBV6-2 or TRBV6-3 and TRBJ2-1; TRBD1 matches 9 bases. The CDR3 is made up of 16 amino acids. J gave up 5 bases and V 2 bases, and 7 bases lay outside the gene matches. Germline CDR1 and CDR2: MNHEY and SVGEGT. CDR3 DNA sequence: TGTGCCAGCAGTTACCGGGGACAGGGCCGTAACAATGAGCAGTTCTTC. It yields the protein CASSYRGQGRNNEQFF.

The rearrangement links TRBV4-3 to TRBJ2-2; D is uncertain. Germline V CDR1 and CDR2: LGHNA, YSLEER. The CDR3 is 13 amino acids. The V end was cut by 0 bases, the J end by 8 bases, with 7 bases between. Here the CDR3 reads CASSQDWQGELFF. The CDR3 DNA follows: TGCGCCAGCAGCCAAGACTGGCAAGGGGAGCTGTTTTTT.

This chain joins TRBV10-2 and TRBJ2-7; 8 nucleotides match TRBD2. The trim removed 6 bases at V and 0 bases at J, leaving 7 bases unmatched. This CDR3 has 15 amino acids. The germline V gene has CDR1 WSHSY and CDR2 SAAADI. The CDR3 is CASSGTLADSYEQYF. CDR3 in DNA: TGCGCCAGCAGCGGAACACTAGCGGACTCCTACGAGCAGTACTTC.

CDR3 nucleotides: TGTGCCAGCAGTCCCCCGGCAGGTTCTCCCTACGAGCAGTACTTC. As protein: CASSPPAGSPYEQYF. The chain employs TRBV28 and TRBJ2-7; D unresolved. The CDR3 contains 15 residues. Germline CDR1 MDHEN, CDR2 SYDVKM. Trimming removed 5 bases at V and 2 bases at J, with 16 bases between. Using reference TRBV28 and TRBJ2-7 for the parts outside the CDR3, the full variable domain is DVKVTQSSRYLVKRTGEKVFLECVQDMDHENMFWYRQDPGLGLRLIYFSYDVKMKEKGDIPEGYSVSREKKERFSLILESASTNQTSMYLCASSPPAGSPYEQYFGPGTRLTVT.

The rearrangement links TRBV30 to TRBJ1-1; D ambiguous. The CDR3 is 11 residues long. Germline V gene lookup returns CDR1 GTSNPN and CDR2 SVGIG (reference sequence). Trimming shortened V by 4 bases and J by 7 bases, and 10 bases separated the two germline ends. The CDR3 DNA is TGTGCCTGGAAAGTGGCGGGTGAAGCTTTCTTT. Translation gives CAWKVAGEAFF.

This clone was found once. V is TRBV5-1 and J is TRBJ2-5; TRBD2 aligns across 11 bases. After removal of 0 bases from V and 5 bases from J, the junction contained 3 bases not matched to a gene. The germline CDR1 and CDR2 sequences are SGHRS and YFSETQ. The CDR3 has 15 amino acids. The CDR3 reads CASSLGTSGSETQYF. The DNA of the CDR3 is TGCGCCAGCAGCTTGGGGACTAGCGGGTCGGAGACCCAGTACTTC.

The rearrangement uses TRBV2 and TRBJ1-2, with D possibly TRBD1 on 5 matching bases. Trimming shortened V by 7 bases and J by 5 bases, and 26 bases separated the two germline ends. Germline V gives CDR1 SNHLY, CDR2 FYNNEI. This CDR3 region has 17 residues. The CDR3 sequence: CASKESSDSYYGYGYTF. CDR3 sequence (DNA): TGTGCCAGCAAAGAATCATCAGACAGTTATTACGGGTATGGCTACACCTTC.

This clone is a singleton in its sample. This chain connects TRBV12-2 to TRBJ2-3; the table's D call TRBD2 went unverified against the DNA. TRBV12-2 is listed as a pseudogene. The CDR3 runs 16 residues. Here the CDR3 reads CASRPQRAPSTDTQYF. The CDR3 coding sequence is TGTGCAAGTCGCCCGCAGCGGGCCCCTAGCACAGATACGCAGTATTTT.

This clone has more than one count but fewer than ten. The chain uses TRBV11-2 and TRBJ1-2; 7 nucleotides align to TRBD1. The length of the CDR3 is 16 residues. Per germline, CDR1 SGHAT and CDR2 FQNNGV. V was clipped by 3 bases and J by 8 bases; unmatched bases: 15. The CDR3 here is CASSFTGIDRVRGYTF. CDR3 coding DNA: TGTGCCAGCAGCTTCACGGGGATCGACAGGGTTAGGGGCTACACCTTC.

J is TRBJ2-7 and V is TRBV27, with 7 bases aligning to TRBD1. With 5 bases clipped from V and 7 bases from J, the junction kept 5 bases outside the gene matches. Germline V gene data show CDR1 as MNHEY and CDR2 as SMNVEV (reference sequence). This CDR3 comprises 12 residues. Here the CDR3 DNA reads TGTGCCAGCAGTCAACGACAGGGAGAGCAGTACTTC. Translation gives CASSQRQGEQYF.

The CDR3 protein is CASSPSGSYSPLHF. The CDR3 bases are TGCGCCAGCAGCCCCTCAGGGTCTTATTCACCCCTCCACTTT. This chain connects TRBV5-1 to TRBJ1-6, with a possible D match to TRBD1 (5 bases). The germline gives CDR1 SGHRS, CDR2 YFSETQ. The CDR3 consists of 14 residues. The ends were cut back, 4 bases at V and 8 bases at J, with 13 bases in the middle.

For the CDR3, the DNA is TGTGCCAGCAGTCCAGGGGCCTCATCCCAAGAGACCCAGTACTTC. It specifies CASSPGASSQETQYF. The gene calls are TRBV6-5 and TRBJ2-5; D may be TRBD1 (6 bases). The length of the CDR3 is 15 residues. V was pared by 5 bases and J by 1 base, with 14 bases between. Germline-derived CDR1 and CDR2 are MNHEY and SVGAGI.

This sequence joins TRBV3-1 (or the pseudogene TRBV3-2) and TRBJ1-6; TRBD1 is a possible D gene (6 bases). This CDR3 has 17 residues. V was pared by 4 bases and J by 9 bases, with 22 bases between. CDR1 LGHDT and CDR2 YNNKEL come from the germline V gene (reference sequence). Here the CDR3 reads CASSPRGGGRSGSPLHF. DNA for the CDR3: TGTGCCAGCAGCCCCCGTGGGGGGGGGCGTAGTGGTTCACCCCTCCACTTT.

The gene calls are TRBV27 and TRBJ2-1; TRBD2 matches at 7 bases. The CDR3 consists of 12 residues. The J segment lost 10 bases and the V segment lost 5 bases, leaving 5 bases of the junction unmatched. CDR1 is MNHEY and CDR2 is SMNVEV in the germline V gene (reference sequence). CDR3 in amino acids: CASSTGTTEQFF. The CDR3 bases are TGTGCCAGCAGTACCGGGACTACGGAGCAGTTCTTC.

The rearrangement joins TRBV4-3 to TRBJ1-3, with D possibly being TRBD1 (6 bases). V was clipped by 0 bases and J by 0 bases, with 9 bases between them. This CDR3 has 16 amino acids. The germline V gene has CDR1 LGHNA and CDR2 YSLEER. The CDR3 here is CASSQDRGASGNTIYF. The CDR3 DNA follows: TGCGCCAGCAGCCAAGACAGGGGCGCCTCTGGAAACACCATATATTTT.

The chain combines TRBV21-1 with TRBJ2-5; the table's D call of TRBD2 was not tested on the DNA. TRBV21-1 is listed as a pseudogene. The CDR3 consists of 17 residues. The CDR3 DNA reads as TGTGCCAGCAGCAAAGCCGGACTAGCGGGAGACCCTGAGACCCAGTACTTC. Amino acids: CASSKAGLAGDPETQYF.

The CDR3 sequence is CASTPGGDYSPLHF. Here the CDR3 DNA reads TGTGCCAGTACTCCGGGGGGGGATTATTCACCCCTCCACTTT. The chain employs TRBV19 and TRBJ1-6; a possible D gene is TRBD1 (5 bases). Trimming pared 7 bases from V and 8 bases from J, leaving 15 bases between. Germline V gene data show CDR1 as LNHDA and CDR2 as SQIVND (reference sequence). The CDR3 is 14 residues long.

This chain joins TRBV5-6 and TRBJ2-1; no firm D call. V lost 4 bases to trimming and J lost 0 bases, with 14 bases between them. The length of the CDR3 is 16 residues. Germline CDR1 SGHDT, CDR2 YYEEEE. The CDR3 protein is CASSPDLVLSYNEQFF. For the CDR3, the DNA is TGTGCCAGCAGCCCTGACCTAGTGCTCTCCTACAATGAGCAGTTCTTC. The whole variable domain, filled in from reference TRBV5-6 and TRBJ2-1, reads DAGVTQSPTHLIKTRGQQVTLRCSPKSGHDTVSWYQQALGQGPQFIFQYYEEEERQRGNFPDRFSGHQFPNYSSELNVNALLLGDSALYLCASSPDLVLSYNEQFFGPGTRLTVL.

There are a few counts of this clone. The chain employs TRBV6-5 and TRBJ2-7; 10 bases agree with TRBD2. This CDR3 is built from 15 residues. CDR1 and CDR2 (germline): MNHEY, SVGAGI. The ends lost 6 bases at V and 6 bases at J; junction bases unmatched: 11. The CDR3 loop is CASRGSGRAGVEQYF. As DNA, the CDR3 is TGTGCCAGCAGAGGAAGCGGGAGGGCCGGGGTCGAGCAGTACTTC.

The CDR3 is CATSRNSGSSYNEQFF. DNA for the CDR3: TGTGCCACCAGCAGGAATAGCGGGAGTTCCTACAATGAGCAGTTCTTC. The V gene is TRBV24-1, the J gene TRBJ2-1; 9 bases are a match to TRBD2. The V segment lost 7 bases and the J segment 1 base; nucleotides outside the gene matches: 7. The CDR3 totals 16 residues. Germline V gene lookup returns CDR1 KGHDR and CDR2 SFDVKD.

The chain is built from TRBV30 and TRBJ2-3; weak D call: TRBD2 (5 bases). Germline assignment: CDR1 GTSNPN and CDR2 SVGIG (reference sequence). Trimming pared 2 bases from V and 1 base from J, leaving 16 bases between. This CDR3 is built from 16 residues. In DNA, the CDR3 is TGTGCCTGGAGTCACGGCGCCGGGGATGGCACAGATACGCAGTATTTT. It encodes CAWSHGAGDGTDTQYF.